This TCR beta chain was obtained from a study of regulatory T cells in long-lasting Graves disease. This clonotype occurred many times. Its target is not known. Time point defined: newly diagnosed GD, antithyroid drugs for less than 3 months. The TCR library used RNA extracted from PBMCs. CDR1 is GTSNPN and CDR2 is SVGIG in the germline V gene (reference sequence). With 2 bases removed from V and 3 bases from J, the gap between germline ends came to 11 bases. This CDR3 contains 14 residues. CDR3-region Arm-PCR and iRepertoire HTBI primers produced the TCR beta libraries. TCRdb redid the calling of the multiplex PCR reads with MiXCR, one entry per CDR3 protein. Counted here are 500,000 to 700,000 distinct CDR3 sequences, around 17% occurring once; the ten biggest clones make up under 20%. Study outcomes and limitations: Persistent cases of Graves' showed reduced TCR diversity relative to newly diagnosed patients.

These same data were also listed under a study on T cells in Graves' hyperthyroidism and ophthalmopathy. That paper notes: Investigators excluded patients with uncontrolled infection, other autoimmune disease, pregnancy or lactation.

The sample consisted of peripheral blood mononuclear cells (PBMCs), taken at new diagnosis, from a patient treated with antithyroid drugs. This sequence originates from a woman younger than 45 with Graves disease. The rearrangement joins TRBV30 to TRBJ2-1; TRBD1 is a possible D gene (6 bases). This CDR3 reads CAWSPDRFYNEQFF. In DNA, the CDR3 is TGTGCCTGGAGTCCCGACAGGTTCTACAATGAGCAGTTCTTC.